This T cell receptor beta chain was found in a study of cytomegalovirus exposure and HLA in healthy donors. This table comes from immunoSEQ multiplex PCR, and its TCRdb copy is limited to in-frame clones, with some not included. The sample has about 130,000 clones, approximately 89% seen once; the top ten hold 0.95% to 1.3%. This CDR3 region has 14 residues. V lost 1 base and J lost 2; bases outside the gene matches: 2. The germline gives CDR1 MNHNS, CDR2 SASEGT. The specimen was PBMCs. The receptor was isolated from a woman aged 18-29 years in good health and CMV-seronegative. The chain links TRBV6-1 to TRBJ2-7; 7 nucleotides align to TRBD1. CDR3 region: CASSEGTGTYEQYV. In DNA form, the CDR3 reads TGTGCCAGCAGTGAAGGGACAGGAACCTACGAGCAGTACGTC.